In its sample, the clone carrying this T cell receptor beta chain was seen once. This entry comes from a study of blood T cell repertoires in COVID-19. Overall study: Italy, Spain and the United States were the sources of the convalescent and acute COVID-19 samples. PBMCs, B-cell-depleted T cells, or T cells provided the cDNA or gDNA that made up the material.

Followed over time, Seattle patients had been enrolled while infection was active. Original methodology: Amplification from reference gene primers served as the basis for estimated nucleated cell counts. TCRdb's table, derived via immunoSEQ multiplex PCR, lists solely in-frame clones and lacks some. For V, J and clone size, that table is used; D and trimming come from the DNA. The table has 98,000 or so clones, approximately 88% seen once. Germline lookup yields CDR1 MDHEN and CDR2 SYDVKM. The V and J ends lost 3 bases and 11 bases respectively, with 13 bases between them. The CDR3 loop spans 12 amino acids.

The chain joins TRBV28 to TRBJ1-1; D is perhaps TRBD1 (6 bases). The sequencing input was peripheral blood. This sequence originates from a man between 60 and 75 years old with COVID-19, enrolled during active disease. The CDR3 region has the DNA TGTGCCAGCAGTTTCCCTACAGGGTGGGCTTTCTTT. Residues: CASSFPTGWAFF.